Presented here are 14 T cell receptor beta chains from one specimen sequenced in a study of cytomegalovirus exposure and HLA in healthy donors. Primers included in the PCR were 60 Vbeta and 13 Jbeta primers. Repertoires were generated with immunoSEQ multiplex PCR, while TCRdb's copy carries only in-frame clones and drops some. The sample has about 130,000 clones; about 85% are singletons. The sequenced material came from PBMCs. The receptor source for this set is a boy between 10 and 17 years old in good health and CMV-seronegative.

The V and J genes are TRBV28 and TRBJ1-1; 8 bases are shared with TRBD1. Unmatched junction bases numbered 8, after V lost 6 bases and J lost 5 bases. Germline CDR1 is MDHEN and CDR2 is SYDVKM. This CDR3 has 14 residues. The CDR3 sequence is CASRTHRGRTEAFF. The DNA of the CDR3 is TGTGCCAGCAGGACGCACAGGGGGAGAACTGAAGCTTTCTTT.

The chain carries TRBV27 and TRBJ1-5; weak D call: TRBD1 (5 bases). The CDR3 extends over 13 amino acids. V was pared by 2 bases and J by 5 bases, with 7 bases between. Germline V lookup: CDR1 MNHEY, CDR2 SMNVEV (reference sequence). CDR3 residues: CASSLGAYQPQHF. The CDR3 coding sequence is TGTGCCAGCAGTTTAGGGGCGTATCAGCCCCAGCATTTT.

The chain employs TRBV10-2 and TRBJ1-2; perhaps TRBD1 as D (6 bases). This CDR3 spans 15 amino acids. Germline V gene lookup returns CDR1 WSHSY and CDR2 SAAADI. V lost 7 bases, J lost 3 bases, and 18 bases lay in between. CDR3 sequence (DNA): TGCGCCAGCACTCCGAGCAGGGGTAACGACTATGGCTACACCTTC. This gives the protein CASTPSRGNDYGYTF.

The V gene is TRBV7-8, the J gene TRBJ1-5; TRBD1 matches at 8 bases. J was trimmed by 8 bases and V by 5 bases; bases with no gene match: 8. The CDR3 has 14 amino acids. Germline V lookup: CDR1 SGHVS, CDR2 FQNEAQ. CDR3 amino acids: CASSIDRGPEPQHF. For the CDR3, the DNA is TGTGCCAGCAGCATTGACAGGGGCCCTGAGCCCCAGCATTTT.

The chain has TRBV6-6 and TRBJ1-5; D might be TRBD1 (6 bases). The CDR3 spans 15 residues. The germline V gene encodes CDR1 MNHNY and CDR2 SVGAGI (reference sequence). Trimming took 6 bases from V and 4 from J, leaving 16 bases between them. The CDR3 is CASRSTGKGNQPQHF. The CDR3 DNA reads TGTGCCAGCAGGTCAACAGGGAAGGGGAATCAGCCCCAGCATTTT.

The V and J genes are TRBV30 and TRBJ1-1, with TRBD1 as a possible D gene (6 bases). Germline-derived CDR1 and CDR2 are GTSNPN and SVGIG (reference sequence). V was pared by 4 bases and J by 1 base, with 16 bases between. The CDR3 consists of 15 residues. The DNA of the CDR3 is TGTGCCTGGACCCTCAGGGGCTCGAGGAACACTGAAGCTTTCTTT. Translated: CAWTLRGSRNTEAFF.

CDR3 nucleotide sequence: TGTGCCAGCACCCCTCTCCCTCTGGCTTACAATGAGCAGTTCTTC. Translated, it gives CASTPLPLAYNEQFF. V is TRBV5-4 and J is TRBJ2-1; D not certain. The CDR3 consists of 15 residues. Germline assignment: CDR1 SGHNT and CDR2 YYREEE (reference sequence). Trimming removed 6 bases at V and 4 bases at J, with 17 bases between.

The gene calls are TRBV30 and TRBJ1-5; tentatively, D is TRBD1 (6 bases). Germline assignment: CDR1 GTSNPN and CDR2 SVGIG (reference sequence). The CDR3 is 12 residues long. The V and J ends lost 5 bases and 7 bases respectively, with 12 bases between them. The CDR3 DNA sequence: TGTGCCTGGGCCCAGGGGTGGCAGCCCCAGCATTTT. Translating gives CAWAQGWQPQHF.

This chain uses TRBV9 with TRBJ1-1; D call uncertain. Germline CDR1 and CDR2: SGDLS and YYNGEE. This CDR3 region has 14 residues. Trimming shortened V by 2 bases and J by 4 bases, and 12 bases separated the two germline ends. The CDR3 nucleotides are TGTGCCAGCAGCGTTGGAGGGTTGGTCACTGAAGCTTTCTTT. Its translation is CASSVGGLVTEAFF.

This chain joins TRBV21-1 and TRBJ2-7; TRBD1, the D gene given by the table, was not confirmed from the DNA. TRBV21-1 is recorded as a pseudogene. The CDR3 has 15 residues. The DNA of the CDR3 is TGTGCCAGCAGCAAAGTTGGGGACAGGTACCACGAGCAGTACTTC. Encoded protein: CASSKVGDRYHEQYF.

The J gene is TRBJ2-3, the V gene TRBV10-1; TRBD1 matches 9 bases. V dropped 7 bases and J dropped 3; count of bases not matched to a gene: 5. This CDR3 region has 14 residues. The V gene's germline CDR1 is WNHNN and CDR2 SYGVQD (reference sequence). The CDR3, as DNA: TGCGCCAGCATCGGGACAGGGAATACAGATACGCAGTATTTT. Translated: CASIGTGNTDTQYF.

The V gene is TRBV11-1, the J gene TRBJ2-7; D is perhaps TRBD1 (5 bases). V lost 3 bases to trimming and J lost 3 bases, with 6 bases between them. This CDR3 region has 12 residues. Per germline, CDR1 SGHAT and CDR2 FQDESV (reference sequence). The CDR3 DNA sequence: TGTGCCAGCAGCTTCGACAGCTACGAGCAGTACTTC. Protein: CASSFDSYEQYF.

Worth noting for this clone: The junction departs from the called germline gene at one end, perhaps through a read error. This chain uses TRBV7-6 with TRBJ2-1, with 15 bases that match TRBD2. The CDR3 covers 16 residues. From germline, CDR1 is SGHVS and CDR2 FNYEAQ. The CDR3 bases are TGTGCCAGCAGTCGGACTAGCGGGAGGGCCATCAATGAACAGTTCTTC. This codes for CASSRTSGRAINEQFF.

The V and J genes are TRBV27 and TRBJ1-2; TRBD1 matches at 7 bases. V shed 3 bases, J shed 3 bases, and the junction held 4 bases outside the gene matches. Germline CDR1 MNHEY, CDR2 SMNVEV (reference sequence). The CDR3 spans 14 residues. In nucleotides, the CDR3 is TGTGCCAGCAGTTTCCGCAGGGGGGACTATGGCTACACCTTC. Its protein product is CASSFRRGDYGYTF.